The 22 T cell receptor beta chains below were found in one sample sequenced in a study of cytomegalovirus exposure and HLA in healthy donors. The PCR employed 60 Vbeta primers together with 13 Jbeta primers. Assay: immunoSEQ multiplex PCR; the TCRdb copy retains only in-frame clones and omits some. The table shows 150,000 to 200,000 clones, with around 80% occurring only once. What was sequenced was PBMCs. Receptors originate from a man aged 18-30 years in good health and CMV-seronegative.

This clone is a singleton in its sample. The rearrangement joins TRBV15 to TRBJ2-3, with 9 bases that match TRBD2. This CDR3 spans 16 amino acids. Trimming cost V 5 bases and J 2 bases; bases outside gene matches: 8. Looked up from germline, CDR1 is LNHNV and CDR2 is YYDKDF (reference sequence). CDR3 sequence: CATSGQAGGYTDTQYF. CDR3 DNA sequence: TGTGCCACCAGCGGACAAGCGGGGGGCTACACAGATACGCAGTATTTT.

This clone was seen a few times. The chain employs TRBV28 and TRBJ1-2; 12 bases fit TRBD1. CDR3 size: 15 residues. The ends lost 6 bases at V and 5 bases at J; junction bases unmatched: 7. The germline V gene encodes CDR1 MDHEN and CDR2 SYDVKM. The CDR3 loop is CASRGGTGGRYGYTF. CDR3 DNA: TGTGCCAGCAGGGGAGGGACAGGGGGCCGGTATGGCTACACCTTC.

This sequence joins TRBV9 and TRBJ1-4, with 7 bases identical to TRBD1. The germline V gene encodes CDR1 SGDLS and CDR2 YYNGEE. The CDR3 contains 15 residues. The junction had 7 bases not matched to a gene; V was cut back by 3 bases and J by 5 bases. As DNA, the CDR3 is TGTGCCAGCAGCGCACCGGGACAGTCAAATGAAAAACTGTTTTTT. This translates into CASSAPGQSNEKLFF.

The chain is built from TRBV9 and TRBJ2-5; TRBD1 might be the D (6 bases). The V end lost 4 bases, the J end lost 5 bases, and 18 bases lay between the germline ends. Per germline, CDR1 SGDLS and CDR2 YYNGEE. The CDR3 is made up of 15 amino acids. The CDR3 DNA is TGTGCCAGCAGCTTCCGGGACACCAATTCGGAGACCCAGTACTTC. As protein: CASSFRDTNSETQYF.

The rearrangement joins TRBV19 to TRBJ1-2; 7 bases agree with TRBD1. V shed 10 bases and J 4 bases; nucleotides not matched to a gene: 6. The CDR3 is 12 residues long. The germline gives CDR1 LNHDA, CDR2 SQIVND (reference sequence). CDR3 sequence: CATSGQPYGYTF. The DNA of the CDR3 is TGTGCCACATCGGGACAGCCCTATGGCTACACCTTC.

The V gene is TRBV2, the J gene TRBJ2-5, with 10 bases matching TRBD1. This CDR3 region has 15 residues. J was trimmed by 4 bases and V by 7 bases; bases with no gene match: 9. Germline loops: CDR1 SNHLY, CDR2 FYNNEI. The CDR3 nucleotides read TGTGCCAGCACATACGGACAGGGGGGGTCAGAGACCCAGTACTTC. This encodes CASTYGQGGSETQYF.

This clone appeared a single time. The chain links TRBV7-9 to TRBJ1-4; D gene unclear. The CDR3 is 16 residues long. CDR1 and CDR2 from the germline V gene are SEHNR and FQNEAQ (reference sequence). Trimming stripped 5 bases from V and 2 bases from J, with 15 bases between. DNA of the CDR3: TGTGCCAGCAGCCCCTTGGGCACATCCACTAATGAAAAACTGTTTTTT. Translated: CASSPLGTSTNEKLFF.

Here the CDR3 reads CASGNGAQYF. The CDR3 DNA reads TGTGCCAGCGGAAACGGGGCCCAGTACTTC. V and J are TRBV6-5 and TRBJ2-5; maybe TRBD2 (5 bases). V was trimmed by 8 bases and J by 9 bases, leaving 10 bases between them. The V gene's germline CDR1 is MNHEY and CDR2 SVGAGI. There are 10 residues in the CDR3.

This clone was detected once. The chain has TRBV6-5 and TRBJ2-2; the D gene is possibly TRBD2 (7 bases). The V end was cut by 10 bases, the J end by 4 bases, with 13 bases between. Germline loops: CDR1 MNHEY, CDR2 SVGAGI. CDR3 length equals 13 residues. CDR3 DNA sequence: TGTGCCACCAGGAGGGGGGGCACCGGGGAGCTGTTTTTT. It codes for CATRRGGTGELFF.

The J gene is TRBJ1-1, the V gene TRBV2, with 10 bases matching TRBD1. J was trimmed by 1 base and V by 8 bases; bases with no gene match: 7. CDR1 and CDR2 from the germline V gene are SNHLY and FYNNEI. This CDR3 spans 15 amino acids. In DNA, the CDR3 is TGTGCCAGCTATACTCGGACAGGGGGGAACACTGAAGCTTTCTTT. It translates to CASYTRTGGNTEAFF.

The chain has TRBV18 and TRBJ1-5; TRBD1 matches 7 bases. Germline V lookup: CDR1 KGHSH, CDR2 LQKENI. The CDR3 covers 14 residues. V was pared by 0 bases and J by 6 bases, with 2 bases of the junction left unmatched. The CDR3 region is CASSPPGGGQPQHF. Written as DNA, the CDR3 is TGTGCCAGCTCACCACCAGGGGGCGGTCAGCCCCAGCATTTT.

V usage is TRBV5-1 and J usage is TRBJ2-3, with 9 nucleotides matching TRBD1. CDR3 length: 17 amino acids. Germline V CDR1 and CDR2: SGHRS, YFSETQ. V lost 5 bases to trimming and J lost 6 bases; unmatched junction nucleotides: 16. In nucleotides, the CDR3 is TGCGCCAGCAGACTAGGACAGGGGTTTATTCTGGAGGATACGCAGTATTTT. This sequence encodes CASRLGQGFILEDTQYF.

This chain joins TRBV13 and TRBJ1-2, with 7 bases matching TRBD1. Germline loops: CDR1 PRHDT, CDR2 FYEKMQ (reference sequence). Trimming took 5 bases from V and 8 from J; bases not matched to a gene: 8. This CDR3 spans 13 amino acids. For the CDR3, the DNA is TGTGCCAGCAGCCTGACAGGGTCCGGGGGCTACACCTTC. Translation gives CASSLTGSGGYTF.

In this sample, this clone turned up a few times. The chain is built from TRBV28 and TRBJ1-1, with 8 positions matching TRBD1. CDR1 is MDHEN and CDR2 is SYDVKM in the germline V gene. Losses at the gene ends were 3 bases for V and 6 bases for J; bases not matched to a gene: 9. CDR3 size: 15 residues. CDR3 amino acids: CASSFPGQGSAEAFF. For the CDR3, the DNA is TGTGCCAGCAGTTTCCCAGGACAGGGTTCGGCTGAAGCTTTCTTT.

Only a few counts were recorded for this clone. The chain has TRBV7-3 and TRBJ2-6; 8 bases fit TRBD1. This CDR3 comprises 13 residues. The germline V gene has CDR1 SGHTA and CDR2 FQGTGA. The trim removed 5 bases at V and 14 bases at J, leaving 8 bases unmatched. CDR3 nucleotide sequence: TGTGCCAGCAGCGCGGGACAGGTTAACTTCCTGACTTTC. This sequence encodes CASSAGQVNFLTF.

V usage is TRBV6-1 and J usage is TRBJ2-2, with D uncertain. V lost 0 bases and J 7 bases, leaving 9 bases between the germline ends. This CDR3 comprises 14 residues. Germline-derived CDR1 and CDR2 are MNHNS and SASEGT. The chain's CDR3 is CASSEAQVHGELFF. The DNA for the CDR3 is TGTGCCAGCAGTGAAGCGCAGGTGCACGGGGAGCTGTTTTTT.

The rearrangement joins TRBV2 to TRBJ2-1; D is possibly TRBD2 (5 bases). Germline V gene data show CDR1 as SNHLY and CDR2 as FYNNEI. The length of the CDR3 is 14 residues. V dropped 4 bases and J dropped 8 bases, with 15 bases sitting between them. CDR3 in DNA: TGTGCCAGCAGTGCGGGGAGACCAATCGATGAGCAGTTCTTC. Amino acid sequence: CASSAGRPIDEQFF.

The chain joins TRBV16 to TRBJ1-2, with D possibly being TRBD1 (5 bases). The CDR3 runs to 15 residues. Between the trimmed V and J ends, which lost 4 bases and 3 bases, there was a span of 15 bases. The germline gives CDR1 KGHSY, CDR2 FQNENV. The CDR3 loop is CASSPSPSGDYGYTF. The CDR3 DNA reads as TGTGCCAGCAGCCCCTCCCCTTCGGGGGACTATGGCTACACCTTC.

This clone was seen more than once but under ten times. The rearrangement uses TRBV11-1 and TRBJ1-5; D not resolved. The V end lost 5 bases, the J end lost 5 bases, and 10 bases lay between the germline ends. The germline CDR1 and CDR2 sequences are SGHAT and FQDESV (reference sequence). The CDR3 has 13 residues. CDR3 in DNA: TGTGCCAGCAGCGAAGGCCTAGATCAGCCCCAGCATTTT. Its protein product is CASSEGLDQPQHF.

The chain couples TRBV11-1 to TRBJ2-3; 12 bases are shared with TRBD2. CDR3 length equals 16 residues. V dropped 2 bases and J dropped 3; count of bases not matched to a gene: 3. The germline gives CDR1 SGHAT, CDR2 FQDESV (reference sequence). CDR3 sequence (DNA): TGTGCCAGCAGCTTAAGGCTAGCGGGAGGGACAGATACGCAGTATTTT. It yields the protein CASSLRLAGGTDTQYF.

The rearrangement uses TRBV2 and TRBJ1-4; a possible D gene is TRBD1 (6 bases). Germline CDR1 is SNHLY and CDR2 is FYNNEI. The CDR3 is 14 amino acids. V lost 3 bases and J lost 8, with 13 bases in between. CDR3 loop: CASSDPGAREKLFF. The CDR3 region has the DNA TGTGCCAGCAGTGACCCAGGGGCGCGAGAAAAACTGTTTTTT.

The chain uses TRBV9 and TRBJ1-1; 11 bases are a match to TRBD1. With 6 bases clipped from V and 4 bases from J, the junction kept 5 bases outside the gene matches. Germline V gene data show CDR1 as SGDLS and CDR2 as YYNGEE. This CDR3 is 14 amino acids long. CDR3 nucleotides: TGTGCCAGCACCACCGGGACAGGGGGCACTGAAGCTTTCTTT. The encoded protein is CASTTGTGGTEAFF.